This T cell receptor beta chain is drawn from a study of cytomegalovirus exposure and HLA in healthy donors. Researchers ran the PCR with 60 Vbeta and 13 Jbeta primers. Data came from immunoSEQ multiplex PCR; TCRdb stores just in-frame clones and leaves some out. Of 180,000 or so clones in the sample, approximately 85% were seen once. This CDR3 contains 13 residues. Trimming took off 10 bases at V and 1 base at J, with 13 bases between the two ends. CDR1 MNHNY and CDR2 SVGAGI come from the germline V gene (reference sequence). Material for sequencing was PBMCs. The clonotype comes from a man between 18 and 29 years old in good health and CMV-seropositive. The chain combines TRBV6-6 with TRBJ1-1, with D perhaps matching TRBD1 (5 bases). CDR3 coding DNA: TGTGCCATCGAACAGGCGAAGAACACTGAAGCTTTCTTT. Amino acids: CAIEQAKNTEAFF.